These 23 T cell receptor beta chains were sequenced from one sample in a study of Ad26.COV2.S vaccination and SARS-CoV-2 variants. Data came from immunoSEQ multiplex PCR; TCRdb stores just in-frame clones and leaves some out. The data hold roughly 420,000 clones, with approximately 90% observed a single time. Treatment in this sample: over 15 received Ad26.COV2.S at low or high dose, single or two shots; a few received placebo; per-sample allocation not given. Samples analyzed were those drawn on day 63 after the first vaccine or placebo injection. Material: peripheral blood, obtained in a trial of Ad26.COV2.S vaccine versus placebo. The receptors derive from a person aged 18-60 years who received the Ad26.COV2.S COVID-19 vaccine or a placebo.

The chain combines TRBV6-5 with TRBJ2-1; 8 bases map to TRBD2. V gave up 5 bases and J gave up 10 bases; unmatched junction bases: 13. Germline CDR1 MNHEY, CDR2 SVGAGI. This CDR3 has 15 residues. Written as DNA, the CDR3 is TGTGCCAGCAGTCCCCCACGGGGGGGGCCTCGCGAGCAGTTCTTC. Its translation is CASSPPRGGPREQFF.

V and J are TRBV3-1 (or the pseudogene TRBV3-2) and TRBJ2-3; 8 bases are a match to TRBD2. Germline-derived CDR1 and CDR2 are LGHDT and YNNKEL (reference sequence). The CDR3 runs 17 residues. V dropped 5 bases and J dropped 2; count of bases not matched to a gene: 12. CDR3 loop: CASSARLAGGLTDTQYF. The CDR3 bases are TGTGCCAGCAGCGCCCGTCTCGCGGGGGGACTCACAGATACGCAGTATTTT.

This clone turned up a few times. The chain joins TRBV6-1 to TRBJ1-5; 7 bases agree with TRBD1. The trim removed 2 bases at V and 7 bases at J, leaving 5 bases unmatched. The CDR3 is 14 amino acids. The V gene's germline CDR1 is MNHNS and CDR2 SASEGT. DNA for the CDR3: TGTGCCAGCAGTGAAACAGGGGTTAGACAGCCCCAGCATTTT. Translating it yields CASSETGVRQPQHF.

This chain connects TRBV6-2 or TRBV6-3 to TRBJ1-2; 7 bases line up with TRBD1. This CDR3 spans 13 amino acids. V was pared by 6 bases and J by 8 bases, with 9 bases of the junction left unmatched. Germline values: CDR1 MNHEY, CDR2 SVGEGT. The CDR3 DNA reads TGTGCCAGCAGCGACGCGACAGGGCAAGGCTACACCTTC. This codes for CASSDATGQGYTF.

This chain links TRBV4-1 with TRBJ1-2, with TRBD1 matching over 8 bases. Per the germline V gene, CDR1 is MGHRA and CDR2 is YSYEKL. J lost 3 bases, V lost 1 base, and 7 bases had no gene match. This CDR3 is 16 amino acids long. In nucleotides, the CDR3 is TGCGCCAGCAGCCAAGGCCGGACAGGGTACCACTATGGCTACACCTTC. Translating gives CASSQGRTGYHYGYTF.

This clone was counted a single time. The chain combines TRBV4-3 with TRBJ2-7, with 11 bases that match TRBD1. This CDR3 is 15 amino acids long. Germline CDR1 LGHNA, CDR2 YSLEER. V trimming: 4 bases; J trimming: 1 base; junction bases outside the gene matches: 3. The CDR3 protein is CASSPGQGASYEQYF. CDR3 nucleotide sequence: TGCGCCAGCAGCCCAGGACAGGGGGCGTCCTACGAGCAGTACTTC.

This clone was seen a single time. The chain is built from TRBV7-2 and TRBJ2-1, with 12 bases matching TRBD2. The V segment lost 2 bases and the J segment 4 bases; nucleotides outside the gene matches: 12. Germline assignment: CDR1 SGHTA and CDR2 FQGNSA. The CDR3 totals 19 residues. The CDR3 spells CASSLRGQLAGGPYNEQFF. The CDR3 DNA sequence: TGTGCCAGCAGCTTACGGGGCCAGCTAGCGGGGGGGCCTTACAATGAGCAGTTCTTC.

A word on this clone: At one boundary the junction diverges from the germline segment, which might be a read error. The rearrangement links TRBV7-3 to TRBJ2-2; tentatively, D is TRBD1 (6 bases). The CDR3 is 14 amino acids. The germline V gene has CDR1 SGHTA and CDR2 FQGTGA. The CDR3 DNA reads as TGTGCCAGCAGCTTAGTTGGGGGCACCCGGGAGCTGTTTTTT. This translates into CASSLVGGTRELFF.

The chain couples TRBV5-4 to TRBJ2-1, with D possibly TRBD2 on 5 matching bases. This CDR3 has 17 amino acids. The V gene's germline CDR1 is SGHNT and CDR2 YYREEE (reference sequence). The V gene lost 3 bases and the J gene lost 0 bases, with 16 bases spanning the gap. CDR3 sequence (DNA): TGTGCCAGCAGCTCCCCCCCGAGAGGGAGCTCCTACAATGAGCAGTTCTTC. Its translation is CASSSPPRGSSYNEQFF.

V gene TRBV21-1 combines with J gene TRBJ1-5. TRBV21-1 is assigned pseudogene status. This CDR3 contains 21 residues. In DNA, the CDR3 is TGTGCCAGCAGCAAACTAGACCTAATCGAGCTCCCTGAATGTGGCAATCAGCCCCAGCATTTT. As protein: CASSKLDLIELPECGNQPQHF.

The chain links TRBV6-2 or TRBV6-3 to TRBJ1-3; the D is unclear. Germline V lookup: CDR1 MNHEY, CDR2 SVGEGT. The CDR3 sequence is 14 residues long. Trimming removed 4 bases at V and 2 bases at J, with 9 bases between. CDR3 protein: CASSFNVPGNTIYF. The CDR3 nucleotides read TGTGCCAGCAGTTTCAACGTACCTGGAAACACCATATATTTT.

V and J are TRBV3-1 (or the pseudogene TRBV3-2) and TRBJ1-3, with D unresolved. Germline CDR1 reads LGHDT; CDR2 reads YNNKEL (reference sequence). CDR3 length equals 15 residues. V was clipped by 3 bases and J by 2 bases, with 11 bases between them. The CDR3 DNA reads TGTGCCAGCAGCCAGTTAGCGGGAGCTGGAAACACCATATATTTT. This gives the protein CASSQLAGAGNTIYF.

The CDR3 DNA reads as TGTGCCAGCAGTTACTCGAGGGACGGCCAAACCTACGAGCAGTACTTC. Its protein product is CASSYSRDGQTYEQYF. The chain employs TRBV6-2 or TRBV6-3 and TRBJ2-7, with D perhaps being TRBD1 or TRBD2 (5 bases each). The V gene lost 0 bases and the J gene lost 2 bases, with 14 bases spanning the gap. Looked up from germline, CDR1 is MNHEY and CDR2 is SVGEGT. There are 16 residues in the CDR3.

V is TRBV7-9 and J is TRBJ1-5; D ambiguous. The CDR3 is 13 residues long. Trimming left V 1 base short and J 9 bases short, with 10 bases between. From germline, CDR1 is SEHNR and CDR2 FQNEAQ (reference sequence). The CDR3 is CASSLGGLGPQHF. The DNA of the CDR3 is TGTGCCAGCAGCTTAGGTGGGTTGGGGCCCCAGCATTTT. The full variable domain, its missing parts supplied by reference TRBV7-9 and TRBJ1-5, is DTGVSQNPRHKITKRGQNVTFRCDPISEHNRLYWYRQTLGQGPEFLTYFQNEAQLEKSRLLSDRFSAERPKGSFSTLEIQRTEQGDSAMYLCASSLGGLGPQHFGDGTRLSIL.

The chain uses TRBV5-5 and TRBJ1-5, with a possible D match to TRBD1 (6 bases). V was pared by 4 bases and J by 4 bases, with 12 bases between. Germline CDR1 and CDR2: SGHKS and YYEKEE (reference sequence). There are 14 residues in the CDR3. CDR3 region: CASSPDSQNQPQHF. CDR3 sequence (DNA): TGTGCCAGCAGCCCGGACAGCCAAAATCAGCCCCAGCATTTT.

CDR3 DNA sequence: TGTGCCAGTAGTATAAACCCGCAGGCTGGCTACACCTTC. Protein product: CASSINPQAGYTF. This chain links TRBV19 with TRBJ1-2, with D unclear. CDR1 is LNHDA and CDR2 is SQIVND in the germline V gene (reference sequence). V was trimmed by 2 bases and J by 7 bases, leaving 11 bases between them. The CDR3 is 13 amino acids.

This clone was counted between two and nine times. The chain recombines TRBV5-4 with TRBJ2-2; D is ambiguous. The CDR3 length is 12 residues. Trimming cost V 6 bases and J 0 bases, with 3 bases left between them. CDR1 SGHNT and CDR2 YYREEE come from the germline V gene (reference sequence). In nucleotides, the CDR3 is TGTGCCAGCACCGCGAACACCGGGGAGCTGTTTTTT. Its protein product is CASTANTGELFF.

This clone was recorded only once. CDR3 protein: CASSQVATIYEQYF. CDR3 nucleotide sequence: TGCGCCAGCAGCCAAGTCGCGACAATCTACGAGCAGTACTTC. This chain uses TRBV4-1 with TRBJ2-7; unclear D gene. Germline CDR1 and CDR2: MGHRA and YSYEKL. V was shortened by 1 base and J by 3 bases, with 10 bases between the two germline ends. The CDR3 is made up of 14 amino acids.

This chain uses TRBV4-1 with TRBJ2-7, with D possibly being TRBD1 or TRBD2 (5 bases each). This CDR3 is 17 amino acids long. V shed 3 bases and J shed 1 base, with 19 bases lying between them. The germline gives CDR1 MGHRA, CDR2 YSYEKL. The CDR3 sequence is CASSQGRQSSPSYEQYF. The CDR3 region has the DNA TGCGCCAGCAGCCAGGGGAGACAGTCCTCCCCTTCCTACGAGCAGTACTTC.

This clone is a singleton in its sample. This sequence joins TRBV21-1 and TRBJ1-5. TRBV21-1 is a documented pseudogene. The CDR3 extends over 14 amino acids. CDR3 region: CASSESLREQPQHF. In nucleotides, the CDR3 is TGTGCCAGCAGCGAAAGCCTCAGGGAGCAGCCCCAGCATTTT.

V usage is TRBV4-2 and J usage is TRBJ2-5; the D gene is possibly TRBD1 (6 bases). The V gene lost 1 base and the J gene lost 1 base, with 22 bases spanning the gap. CDR1 and CDR2 from the germline V gene are LGHNA and YNFKEQ. This CDR3 region has 19 residues. The CDR3 is CASSQAFLQGGIFQETQYF. In nucleotides, the CDR3 is TGTGCCAGCAGCCAAGCTTTTTTACAAGGGGGTATCTTCCAAGAGACCCAGTACTTC.

J is TRBJ1-4 and V is TRBV4-1, with 7 bases aligning to TRBD1. The J call may not be correct, given that the DNA end is closer to TRBJ2-2. The germline V gene encodes CDR1 MGHRA and CDR2 YSYEKL. The CDR3 is 15 amino acids. CDR3 sequence: CASSRSPGTAGELFF. CDR3 DNA: TGCGCCAGCAGCCGATCTCCCGGGACAGCTGGGGAGCTGTTTTTT.

The chain carries TRBV9 and TRBJ2-3; D remains unclear. The CDR3 has 16 residues. V lost 2 bases and J 0 bases, leaving 13 bases between the germline ends. Germline V gives CDR1 SGDLS, CDR2 YYNGEE. CDR3 sequence reads: CASSVGGKSSTDTQYF. DNA for the CDR3: TGTGCCAGCAGCGTCGGTGGCAAATCTAGCACAGATACGCAGTATTTT.